Sequencing of this T cell receptor beta chain was carried out in a study of blood T cell repertoires in COVID-19. At the level of the study: Donors in the United States, Italy and Spain gave samples during acute or convalescent COVID-19. The cDNA or gDNA used as material had been derived from T cells, B-cell-depleted T cells, or PBMCs.

In the original analysis: Amplifying reference gene primers gave estimates of nucleated cell counts. Method: immunoSEQ multiplex PCR; TCRdb's copy keeps in-frame clones and lacks some. The V and J calls and clone size are taken from that table; D and trimming were inferred from the DNA. The table includes roughly 25,000 clones, around 67% detected once. V shed 2 bases and J 8 bases; nucleotides not matched to a gene: 5. Germline loops: CDR1 SGHTS, CDR2 YDEGEE. The CDR3 covers 14 residues. V usage is TRBV5-8 and J usage is TRBJ1-5, with 9 nucleotides matching TRBD1. The sequence came from a man aged 55 to 70 with active or convalescent COVID-19. Sequenced material: peripheral blood. The CDR3 protein is CASSFGTGSKPQHF. CDR3 coding DNA: TGTGCCAGCAGCTTTGGGACAGGGAGTAAGCCCCAGCATTTT. Together with reference TRBV5-8 and TRBJ1-5, the CDR3 gives the full variable domain: EAGVTQSPTHLIKTRGQQATLRCSPISGHTSVYWYQQALGLGLQFLLWYDEGEERNRGNFPPRFSGRQFPNYSSELNVNALELEDSALYLCASSFGTGSKPQHFGDGTRLSIL.